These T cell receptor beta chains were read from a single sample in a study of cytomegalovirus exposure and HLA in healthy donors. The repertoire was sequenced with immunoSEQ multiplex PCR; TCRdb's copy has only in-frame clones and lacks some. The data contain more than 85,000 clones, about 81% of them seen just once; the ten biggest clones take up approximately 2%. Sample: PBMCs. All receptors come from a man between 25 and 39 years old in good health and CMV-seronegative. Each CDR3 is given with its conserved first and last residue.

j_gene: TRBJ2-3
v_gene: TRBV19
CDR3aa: CASSISGGTDTQYF

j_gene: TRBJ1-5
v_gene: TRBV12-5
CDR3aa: CASGLVQQASQPQHF

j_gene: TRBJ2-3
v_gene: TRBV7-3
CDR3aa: CASSPQAGGTDTQYF

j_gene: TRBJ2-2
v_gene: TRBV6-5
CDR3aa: CASSYSNGGELFF

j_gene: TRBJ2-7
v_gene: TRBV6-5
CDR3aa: CASALGGEQYF

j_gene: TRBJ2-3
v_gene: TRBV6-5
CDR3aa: CASSLLAGRVDTQYF

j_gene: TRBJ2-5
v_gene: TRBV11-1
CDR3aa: CASGRTSGNQETQYF

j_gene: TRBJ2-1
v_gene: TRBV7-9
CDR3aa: CASSSRQPNPYNEQFF

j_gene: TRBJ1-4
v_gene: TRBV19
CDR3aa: CASSFDSKNEKLFF

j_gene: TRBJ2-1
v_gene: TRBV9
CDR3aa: CASSVRLGLAIHEQFF